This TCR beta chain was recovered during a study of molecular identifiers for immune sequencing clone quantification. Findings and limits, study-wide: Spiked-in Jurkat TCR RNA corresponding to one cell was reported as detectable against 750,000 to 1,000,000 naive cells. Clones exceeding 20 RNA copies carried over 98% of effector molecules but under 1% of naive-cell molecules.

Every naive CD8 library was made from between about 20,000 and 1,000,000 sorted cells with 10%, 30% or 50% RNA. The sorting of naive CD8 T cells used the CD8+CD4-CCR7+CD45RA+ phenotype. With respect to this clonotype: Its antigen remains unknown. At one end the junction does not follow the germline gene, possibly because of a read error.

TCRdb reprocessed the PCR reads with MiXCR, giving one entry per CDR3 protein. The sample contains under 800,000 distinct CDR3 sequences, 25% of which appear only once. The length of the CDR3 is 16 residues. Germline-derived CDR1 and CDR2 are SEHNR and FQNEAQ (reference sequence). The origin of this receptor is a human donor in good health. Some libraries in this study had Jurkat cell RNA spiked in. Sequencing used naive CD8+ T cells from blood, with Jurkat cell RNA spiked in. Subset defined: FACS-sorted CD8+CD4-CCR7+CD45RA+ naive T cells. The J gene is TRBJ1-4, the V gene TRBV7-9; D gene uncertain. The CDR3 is CASSLGVGSTNERLFF. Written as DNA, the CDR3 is TGTGCCAGCAGCTTAGGAGTCGGGTCAACTAATGAAAGACTGTTTTTT.